This T cell receptor (beta chain) came from a study of T cells in Graves' hyperthyroidism and ophthalmopathy. J was trimmed by 3 bases and V by 2 bases; bases with no gene match: 3. Germline CDR1 reads LGHNA; CDR2 reads YNFKEQ. CDR3 size: 15 residues. The study, taken as a whole, reports: With a median lead of roughly 6.2 months before onset, the model predicted ophthalmopathy.

In its sample, this clonotype was seen a few times. Its antigen is unknown. Ophthalmopathy cases met thresholds of Clinical Activity Score at least 3, NOSPECS grade at least 4 and duration under 3 months. The study based diagnoses on clinical symptoms, serum thyroxine and TRAb, thyroid ultrasound and orbital computed tomography. From 9 to 10 ml of fresh peripheral blood, PBMCs were isolated. The CDR3 regions of TCR beta were amplified from RNA transcripts. The TCR CDR3 was amplified in a first-round RT-PCR using the HTBI primer set. TCRdb re-called the multiplex PCR reads through MiXCR, storing one row per CDR3 protein. Here the sample spans hundreds of thousands of distinct CDR3 sequences, 11% to 15% being singletons.

Sample: blood. This clonotype was sampled from a man in his fifties or sixties with Graves' ophthalmopathy. V is TRBV4-2 and J is TRBJ2-1; the match to TRBD1 covers 8 bases. CDR3 in DNA: TGTGCCAGCAGCCAATCAACAGGGGGCTACAATGAGCAGTTCTTC. Its protein is CASSQSTGGYNEQFF.